The rows below give T cell receptor beta chains drawn from one sample of a study of graft-versus-host responses after intestinal transplantation. TCRdb keeps only in-frame clones here, not all; method: immunoSEQ multiplex PCR. The table lists about 25,000 clones, approximately 93% of them singletons. The material was PBMCs, obtained 18 days after transplant. The receptor source for this set is a human patient who received an intestinal transplant, so some T cells may come from the graft donor. Both conserved end residues are part of each CDR3. D genes are given only for firm matches. Clone size is stated in some rows and not others, as once, few, many or a class when expanded.

J gene: TRBJ2-7
clone size: -
D gene: -
V gene: TRBV6-1
CDR3 protein: CASSYGEKQYF
CDR3 DNA: TGTGCCAGCAGTTACGGGGAGAAGCAGTACTTC

J gene: TRBJ1-3
clone size: -
D gene: -
V gene: TRBV9
CDR3 protein: CASSTASGNTIYF
CDR3 DNA: TGTGCCAGCAGCACCGCCTCTGGAAACACCATATATTTT

J gene: TRBJ2-3
clone size: -
D gene: TRBD1
V gene: TRBV2
CDR3 protein: CASSEGTGAHTQYF
CDR3 DNA: TGTGCCAGCAGTGAAGGGACAGGGGCCCATACGCAGTATTTT

J gene: TRBJ1-6
clone size: -
D gene: -
V gene: TRBV7-8
CDR3 protein: CASSARIGFARGNNSPLHF
CDR3 DNA: TGTGCCAGCAGCGCCCGCATAGGCTTCGCCAGGGGAAATAATTCACCCCTCCACTTT

J gene: TRBJ2-7
clone size: once
D gene: -
V gene: TRBV6-1
CDR3 protein: CASSEAPAPEPYEQYF
CDR3 DNA: TGTGCCAGCAGTGAAGCGCCGGCACCTGAACCCTACGAGCAGTACTTC

J gene: TRBJ1-5
clone size: -
D gene: -
V gene: TRBV19
CDR3 protein: CASNQLLDRNHQPQHF
CDR3 DNA: TGTGCCAGTAACCAGTTACTTGACAGGAACCATCAGCCCCAGCATTTT

J gene: TRBJ2-1
clone size: -
D gene: -
V gene: TRBV9
CDR3 protein: CASSGNEYEQFF
CDR3 DNA: TGTGCCAGCAGCGGGAACGAGTATGAGCAGTTCTTC

J gene: TRBJ2-1
clone size: -
D gene: -
V gene: TRBV6-5
CDR3 protein: CASSYGSNEQFF
CDR3 DNA: TGTGCCAGCAGTTACGGTAGCAATGAGCAGTTCTTC

J gene: TRBJ1-5
clone size: -
D gene: -
V gene: TRBV19
CDR3 protein: CASSIGPYSNQPQHF
CDR3 DNA: TGTGCCAGTAGTATAGGGCCCTATAGCAATCAGCCCCAGCATTTT

J gene: TRBJ2-7
clone size: -
D gene: -
V gene: TRBV13
CDR3 protein: CASSLRGSGPYEQYF
CDR3 DNA: TGTGCCAGCAGCTTACGGGGGTCGGGGCCCTACGAGCAGTACTTC

J gene: TRBJ1-1
clone size: once
D gene: -
V gene: TRBV6-5
CDR3 protein: CASSYSLNTEAFF
CDR3 DNA: TGTGCCAGCAGTTACTCTTTGAACACTGAAGCTTTCTTT

J gene: TRBJ1-1
clone size: -
D gene: -
V gene: TRBV29-1
CDR3 protein: CTAGPEGAFF
CDR3 DNA: TGCACGGCGGGCCCGGAAGGAGCTTTCTTT

J gene: TRBJ2-4
clone size: -
D gene: -
V gene: TRBV6-1
CDR3 protein: CATKDLNIQYF
CDR3 DNA: TGTGCCACCAAGGATTTAAACATTCAGTACTTC

J gene: TRBJ1-2
clone size: -
D gene: -
V gene: TRBV19
CDR3 protein: CASSIGQGFGYTF
CDR3 DNA: TGTGCCAGTAGTATAGGGCAGGGGTTTGGCTACACCTTC

J gene: TRBJ2-3
clone size: -
D gene: -
V gene: TRBV5-1
CDR3 protein: CASSLASLTDTQYF
CDR3 DNA: TGCGCCAGCAGCTTGGCCTCATTGACAGATACGCAGTATTTT

J gene: TRBJ1-2
clone size: -
D gene: -
V gene: TRBV6-5
CDR3 protein: CASSSDGSNYGYTF
CDR3 DNA: TGTGCCAGCAGTTCAGATGGCTCTAACTATGGCTACACCTTC

J gene: TRBJ1-6
clone size: -
D gene: -
V gene: TRBV7-2
CDR3 protein: CASSLAGGPRNSPLHF
CDR3 DNA: TGTGCCAGCAGCTTAGCGGGGGGACCGCGAAATTCACCCCTCCACTTT

J gene: TRBJ2-2
clone size: -
D gene: -
V gene: TRBV10-1
CDR3 protein: CASSEGGGVATGELFF
CDR3 DNA: TGCGCCAGCAGTGAGGGAGGAGGGGTTGCCACCGGGGAGCTGTTTTTT

J gene: TRBJ2-1
clone size: -
D gene: -
V gene: TRBV9
CDR3 protein: CASSPRDSVNEQFF
CDR3 DNA: TGTGCCAGCAGCCCCCGGGACTCCGTGAATGAGCAGTTCTTC

J gene: TRBJ2-2
clone size: -
D gene: -
V gene: TRBV29-1
CDR3 protein: CSVELEAGELFF
CDR3 DNA: TGCAGCGTTGAACTAGAGGCCGGGGAGCTGTTTTTT

J gene: TRBJ2-3
clone size: -
D gene: -
V gene: TRBV13
CDR3 protein: CASSLETRTADTDTQYF
CDR3 DNA: TGTGCCAGCAGCTTAGAAACCCGGACGGCGGACACAGATACGCAGTATTTT

J gene: TRBJ2-3
clone size: -
D gene: TRBD2
V gene: TRBV6-5
CDR3 protein: CASSYSGTSTDTQYF
CDR3 DNA: TGTGCCAGCAGTTACTCCGGGACTAGTACAGATACGCAGTATTTT

J gene: TRBJ1-6
clone size: once
D gene: TRBD1
V gene: TRBV7-6
CDR3 protein: CASSPGTGDSPLHF
CDR3 DNA: TGTGCCAGCAGCCCCGGGACAGGGGATTCACCCCTCCACTTT

J gene: TRBJ2-7
clone size: -
D gene: -
V gene: TRBV9
CDR3 protein: CASSAWGDSAYEQYF
CDR3 DNA: TGTGCCAGCAGCGCCTGGGGAGACTCGGCCTACGAGCAGTACTTC

J gene: TRBJ2-1
clone size: -
D gene: -
V gene: TRBV4-1
CDR3 protein: CASSQDRYEQFF
CDR3 DNA: TGCGCCAGCAGCCAAGATCGATACGAGCAGTTCTTC

J gene: TRBJ1-6
clone size: -
D gene: TRBD1
V gene: TRBV27
CDR3 protein: CASSSPTGENSPLHF
CDR3 DNA: TGTGCCAGCAGTTCGCCGACAGGGGAAAATTCACCCCTCCACTTT

J gene: TRBJ1-4
clone size: -
D gene: -
V gene: TRBV15
CDR3 protein: CATSGSGEKLFF
CDR3 DNA: TGTGCCACCAGCGGTTCGGGTGAAAAACTGTTTTTT

J gene: TRBJ2-3
clone size: -
D gene: -
V gene: TRBV29-1
CDR3 protein: CSVEALPLWADTQYF
CDR3 DNA: TGCAGCGTTGAGGCTCTGCCGCTCTGGGCAGATACGCAGTATTTT

J gene: TRBJ2-1
clone size: few
D gene: -
V gene: TRBV4-1
CDR3 protein: CASGDWVGEQFF
CDR3 DNA: TGCGCCAGCGGGGACTGGGTAGGTGAGCAGTTCTTC

J gene: TRBJ1-1
clone size: -
D gene: TRBD1
V gene: TRBV2
CDR3 protein: CASILRTGGLGTEAFF
CDR3 DNA: TGTGCCAGCATTTTAAGGACAGGGGGCCTGGGCACTGAAGCTTTCTTT

J gene: TRBJ1-2
clone size: -
D gene: -
V gene: TRBV29-1
CDR3 protein: CSVEDNLYGYTF
CDR3 DNA: TGCAGCGTTGAAGACAACCTCTATGGCTACACCTTC

J gene: TRBJ2-1
clone size: -
D gene: TRBD2
V gene: TRBV5-1
CDR3 protein: CASSLAGGGGAGNEQFF
CDR3 DNA: TGCGCCAGCAGCTTGGCCGGAGGCGGGGGGGCCGGAAATGAGCAGTTCTTC

J gene: TRBJ2-1
clone size: -
D gene: TRBD2
V gene: TRBV14
CDR3 protein: CASRPTTSGGANEQFF
CDR3 DNA: TGTGCCAGCAGACCTACGACTAGCGGGGGTGCCAATGAGCAGTTCTTC

J gene: TRBJ1-1
clone size: -
D gene: -
V gene: TRBV6-5
CDR3 protein: CASGDGPANTEAFF
CDR3 DNA: TGTGCCAGCGGGGACGGTCCTGCGAACACTGAAGCTTTCTTT

J gene: TRBJ2-1
clone size: -
D gene: TRBD1
V gene: TRBV27
CDR3 protein: CASSGDSLQSSYNEQFF
CDR3 DNA: TGTGCCAGCAGCGGGGACAGCCTACAGAGCTCCTACAATGAGCAGTTCTTC

J gene: TRBJ2-5
clone size: -
D gene: -
V gene: TRBV5-8
CDR3 protein: CASSLEGRVVETQYF
CDR3 DNA: TGTGCCAGCAGCTTGGAAGGAAGGGTCGTCGAGACCCAGTACTTC

J gene: TRBJ1-5
clone size: -
D gene: -
V gene: TRBV19
CDR3 protein: CASNPRHYSNQPQHF
CDR3 DNA: TGTGCCAGTAACCCCCGACATTATAGCAATCAGCCCCAGCATTTT

J gene: TRBJ2-3
clone size: -
D gene: TRBD2
V gene: TRBV30
CDR3 protein: CAWSSSRTSSTDTQYF
CDR3 DNA: TGTGCCTGGAGTAGTTCCCGGACTAGCAGCACAGATACGCAGTATTTT

J gene: TRBJ1-4
clone size: -
D gene: -
V gene: TRBV5-3
CDR3 protein: CARSARPTTRGQTRSTNEKLFF
CDR3 DNA: TGTGCCAGAAGCGCCAGACCAACGACCCGAGGACAGACGAGATCGACTAATGAAAAACTGTTTTTT

J gene: TRBJ1-1
clone size: -
D gene: -
V gene: TRBV13
CDR3 protein: CASSRGRVGTEAFF
CDR3 DNA: TGTGCCAGCAGCCGGGGACGCGTGGGGACTGAAGCTTTCTTT

J gene: TRBJ1-6
clone size: once
D gene: -
V gene: TRBV19
CDR3 protein: CVSSQGSSPLHF
CDR3 DNA: TGTGTCAGTAGTCAGGGCAGTTCACCCCTCCACTTT

J gene: TRBJ1-1
clone size: -
D gene: -
V gene: TRBV5-1
CDR3 protein: CASRAEGNAEAFF
CDR3 DNA: TGCGCCAGCAGAGCCGAAGGGAACGCTGAAGCTTTCTTT

J gene: TRBJ1-1
clone size: -
D gene: TRBD1
V gene: TRBV6-6
CDR3 protein: CAGSRDRVNTEAFF
CDR3 DNA: TGTGCCGGCAGCCGAGACAGGGTGAACACTGAAGCTTTCTTT